One and the same sample provided the 27 T cell receptor beta chains below, sequenced in a study of OX40 agonist ivuxolimab in advanced cancers. Assay: immunoSEQ multiplex PCR; the TCRdb copy retains only in-frame clones and omits some. Here the sample spans about 72,000 clones, 85% to 90% being singletons. This specimen consisted of CD4+ or CD8+ T cells sorted from blood, obtained in a trial of the OX40 agonist ivuxolimab. Receptors originate from an adult with an advanced solid tumor such as melanoma, head and neck, liver or kidney cancer.

The V call is TRBV7-8, the J call TRBJ2-7; D is perhaps TRBD1 or TRBD2 (5 bases each). Per germline, CDR1 SGHVS and CDR2 FQNEAQ. Trimming pared 7 bases from V and 4 bases from J, leaving 11 bases between. The CDR3 is 12 residues long. In nucleotides, the CDR3 is TGTGCCAGCACCGAGGGGTTTTACGAGCAGTACTTC. This codes for CASTEGFYEQYF.

Only one count was recorded for this clone. V usage is TRBV23-1 and J usage is TRBJ1-1; D is unresolved. TRBV23-1 is an ORF for which the function is uncertain. The V and J ends lost 3 bases and 1 base respectively, with 6 bases between them. This CDR3 comprises 13 residues. The CDR3 sequence is CASSHGRNTEAFF. DNA for the CDR3: TGCGCCAGCAGTCATGGTAGGAACACTGAAGCTTTCTTT.

This clone was observed a single time. This sequence joins TRBV2 and TRBJ2-3; 11 positions match TRBD2. V trimming: 7 bases; J trimming: 2 bases; junction bases outside the gene matches: 5. This CDR3 has 15 amino acids. In germline, CDR1 is SNHLY, CDR2 FYNNEI. The CDR3 region is CASTGTSGHTDTQYF. The CDR3 DNA sequence: TGTGCCAGCACTGGGACTAGCGGACACACAGATACGCAGTATTTT.

The chain combines TRBV5-4 with TRBJ2-2; 11 bases fit TRBD1. The germline V gene has CDR1 SGHNT and CDR2 YYREEE (reference sequence). J lost 6 bases, V lost 2 bases, and 3 bases had no gene match. The CDR3 has 15 residues. In DNA form, the CDR3 reads TGTGCCAGCAGCTTCTGGGACAGGGGGTCCGGGGAGCTGTTTTTT. Translating gives CASSFWDRGSGELFF. Looking up the rest from reference TRBV5-4 and TRBJ2-2 gives the full variable domain: ETGVTQSPTHLIKTRGQQVTLRCSSQSGHNTVSWYQQALGQGPQFIFQYYREEENGRGNFPPRFSGLQFPNYSSELNVNALELDDSALYLCASSFWDRGSGELFFGEGSRLTVL.

The chain couples TRBV6-9 to TRBJ2-7; D unresolved. This CDR3 region has 15 residues. Between the trimmed V and J ends, which lost 0 bases and 0 bases, there was a span of 9 bases. Germline values: CDR1 MNHGY, CDR2 SVAAGI. The CDR3 sequence: CASSYSVGISYEQYF. The CDR3 DNA reads TGTGCCAGCAGTTATTCCGTGGGGATCTCCTACGAGCAGTACTTC.

This clone came up once. The V and J genes are TRBV28 and TRBJ2-3, with D perhaps matching TRBD2 (9 bases). Trimming pared 6 bases from V and 4 bases from J, leaving 32 bases between. Germline V gene sequence: CDR1 MDHEN, CDR2 SYDVKM. The CDR3 has 20 amino acids. CDR3 nucleotide sequence: TGTGCCAGCAGCCCCGACAGGGGAAAAGCGGGAGGTCTTTGGGCAGATACGCAGTATTTT. Residues: CASSPDRGKAGGLWADTQYF.

V gene TRBV28 combines with J gene TRBJ1-2; 8 bases are a match to TRBD1. Germline lookup yields CDR1 MDHEN and CDR2 SYDVKM. Trimming at V came to 6 bases and at J to 7 bases, leaving 7 bases not matched to a gene. The CDR3 covers 13 residues. In DNA, the CDR3 is TGTGCCAGCAGCACAGGGGGGTCTGGTGGCTACACCTTC. Translated, it gives CASSTGGSGGYTF.

This chain uses TRBV11-2 with TRBJ2-2, with TRBD2 as a possible D gene (5 bases). This CDR3 has 14 residues. Germline values: CDR1 SGHAT, CDR2 FQNNGV. V shed 0 bases and J shed 5 bases, with 7 bases lying between them. The CDR3 sequence is CASSLDWRTGELFF. CDR3 coding DNA: TGTGCCAGCAGCTTAGATTGGAGGACCGGGGAGCTGTTTTTT.

This clone showed up just once. The J gene is TRBJ2-1, the V gene TRBV28; TRBD2 matches at 8 bases. The ends lost 6 bases at V and 3 bases at J; junction bases unmatched: 7. CDR3 length: 15 amino acids. Germline V gene data show CDR1 as MDHEN and CDR2 as SYDVKM. CDR3 region: CASSRTGLVYNEQFF. In DNA form, the CDR3 reads TGTGCCAGCAGCCGCACGGGACTAGTCTACAATGAGCAGTTCTTC.

The rearrangement joins TRBV5-1 to TRBJ2-3; 8 bases match TRBD2. CDR3 length: 15 amino acids. Germline CDR1 and CDR2: SGHRS and YFSETQ. V shed 1 base, J shed 3 bases, and the junction held 4 bases outside the gene matches. Here the CDR3 reads CASSLLREGTDTQYF. In DNA form, the CDR3 reads TGCGCCAGCAGCTTGCTCCGGGAGGGGACAGATACGCAGTATTTT.

J is TRBJ1-2 and V is TRBV4-2; D gene uncertain. This CDR3 has 15 residues. Germline assignment: CDR1 LGHNA and CDR2 YNFKEQ. Trimming took off 2 bases at V and 2 bases at J, with 12 bases between the two ends. The CDR3 DNA sequence: TGTGCCAGCAGCCAAAACGAGGGCGAGAACTATGGCTACACCTTC. Translation: CASSQNEGENYGYTF.

The chain is built from TRBV11-2 and TRBJ2-3; TRBD2 agrees at 10 bases. Trimming took 1 base from V and 7 from J; bases not matched to a gene: 8. This CDR3 is 16 amino acids long. Germline CDR1 and CDR2: SGHAT and FQNNGV. This chain's CDR3 is CASSLGSGGARNTQYF. In DNA, the CDR3 is TGTGCCAGCAGCTTAGGGAGCGGGGGGGCCAGAAATACGCAGTATTTT.

V and J are TRBV10-3 and TRBJ1-1; 7 nucleotides agree with TRBD1. V was clipped by 4 bases and J by 0 bases; unmatched bases: 5. Looked up from germline, CDR1 is ENHRY and CDR2 is SYGVKD. The length of the CDR3 is 15 residues. CDR3 nucleotides: TGTGCCATCAGTGCAGCGGGACAGATGAACACTGAAGCTTTCTTT. Protein product: CAISAAGQMNTEAFF.

The CDR3 bases are TGTGCCAGCAGCGGACAGCCAACTAATGAAAAACTGTTTTTT. Its protein product is CASSGQPTNEKLFF. The chain links TRBV7-8 to TRBJ1-4; D may be TRBD1 (6 bases). The CDR3 length is 14 residues. Germline CDR1 is SGHVS and CDR2 is FQNEAQ. Between the trimmed V and J ends, which lost 5 bases and 0 bases, there was a span of 7 bases. Using reference TRBV7-8 and TRBJ1-4 for the parts outside the CDR3, the full variable domain is GAGVSQSPRYKVAKRGQDVALRCDPISGHVSLFWYQQALGQGPEFLTYFQNEAQLDKSGLPSDRFFAERPEGSVSTLKIQRTQQEDSAVYLCASSGQPTNEKLFFGSGTQLSVL.

The rearrangement joins TRBV5-6 to TRBJ1-5; tentative D call: TRBD1 (5 bases). Trimming removed 4 bases from V and 4 bases from J, with 15 bases in between. This CDR3 has 15 residues. The germline V gene encodes CDR1 SGHDT and CDR2 YYEEEE. CDR3 DNA sequence: TGTGCCAGCAGCCCACACGGGACGTATAATCAGCCCCAGCATTTT. Translating gives CASSPHGTYNQPQHF.

V and J are TRBV7-2 and TRBJ2-7, with 12 bases fitting TRBD2. This CDR3 contains 14 residues. With V trimmed by 2 bases and J by 5 bases, 1 base remained unmatched. Germline CDR1 reads SGHTA; CDR2 reads FQGNSA. The CDR3 loop is CASSLPSGGDEQYF. Written as DNA, the CDR3 is TGTGCCAGCAGCTTACCTAGCGGGGGGGACGAGCAGTACTTC.

J is TRBJ2-5 and V is TRBV5-1; 7 positions agree with TRBD2. CDR3 length: 16 residues. Germline V gives CDR1 SGHRS, CDR2 YFSETQ. V was clipped by 1 base and J by 4 bases; unmatched bases: 10. CDR3 in amino acids: CASSLSGEGRRETQYF. CDR3 DNA sequence: TGCGCCAGCAGCTTGTCGGGGGAGGGCCGAAGAGAGACCCAGTACTTC.

By sample fraction, this clone is medium-sized. The chain has TRBV7-3 and TRBJ2-7; a possible D gene is TRBD2 (5 bases). V was trimmed by 5 bases and J by 6 bases, leaving 14 bases between them. The germline gives CDR1 SGHTA, CDR2 FQGTGA. This CDR3 has 13 residues. Here the CDR3 reads CASSTDSVSEQYF. The CDR3 DNA reads as TGTGCCAGCAGCACGGACTCCGTCTCCGAGCAGTACTTC.

The J gene is TRBJ1-5, the V gene TRBV28, with 7 bases that match TRBD1. This CDR3 is built from 16 residues. J lost 6 bases, V lost 2 bases, and 10 bases had no gene match. The germline V gene encodes CDR1 MDHEN and CDR2 SYDVKM. CDR3 residues: CASSLLPGGEIQPQHF. CDR3 DNA: TGTGCCAGCAGTTTACTGCCAGGGGGAGAAATTCAGCCCCAGCATTTT. Full variable domain (remainder filled in from reference TRBV28 and TRBJ1-5): DVKVTQSSRYLVKRTGEKVFLECVQDMDHENMFWYRQDPGLGLRLIYFSYDVKMKEKGDIPEGYSVSREKKERFSLILESASTNQTSMYLCASSLLPGGEIQPQHFGDGTRLSIL.

This clone appeared a single time. The V and J genes are TRBV12-2 and TRBJ2-2. TRBV12-2 counts as a pseudogene. The CDR3 extends over 15 amino acids. In DNA form, the CDR3 reads TGTGCAAGTCGCTTACGGGACCATTTTACCGGGGAGCTGTTTTTT. This sequence encodes CASRLRDHFTGELFF.

The gene calls are TRBV13 and TRBJ1-4; 8 nucleotides agree with TRBD1. This CDR3 contains 15 residues. Losses at the gene ends were 4 bases for V and 5 bases for J; bases not matched to a gene: 6. Germline CDR1 is PRHDT and CDR2 is FYEKMQ (reference sequence). In nucleotides, the CDR3 is TGTGCCAGCAGCTCGAACAGGGGGGTGAATGAAAAACTGTTTTTT. Translating gives CASSSNRGVNEKLFF.

This chain joins TRBV6-5 and TRBJ2-1, with TRBD2 identical over 13 bases. The CDR3 runs 16 residues. V trimming: 3 bases; J trimming: 6 bases; junction bases outside the gene matches: 5. Germline CDR1 MNHEY, CDR2 SVGAGI. The CDR3 DNA reads as TGTGCCAGCAGTTATCCTGGGACTAGCGGGACCAATGAGCAGTTCTTC. It yields the protein CASSYPGTSGTNEQFF.

V is TRBV6-1 and J is TRBJ1-1; 7 bases are shared with TRBD1. The CDR3 sequence is 14 residues long. V lost 8 bases, J lost 0 bases, and 6 bases stayed unmatched. The germline V gene has CDR1 MNHNS and CDR2 SASEGT. The CDR3 nucleotides read TGTGCCAGCGGGGAGACAGGGATGAACACTGAAGCTTTCTTT. Translated, it gives CASGETGMNTEAFF.

J is TRBJ2-2 and V is TRBV5-1, with 12 positions matching TRBD2. Per the germline V gene, CDR1 is SGHRS and CDR2 is YFSETQ. The CDR3 consists of 17 residues. J gave up 0 bases and V 2 bases, and 2 bases lay outside the gene matches. The CDR3 here is CASSLTSGGPNTGELFF. The CDR3 DNA is TGCGCCAGCAGCTTAACTAGCGGGGGGCCGAACACCGGGGAGCTGTTTTTT.

In nucleotides, the CDR3 is TGTGCCAGCAGGGCGGGAGGGCGTGCAGATACGCAGTATTTT. Translating gives CASRAGGRADTQYF. This rearrangement joins TRBV2 to TRBJ2-3; 9 positions agree with TRBD2. The CDR3 covers 14 residues. V shed 6 bases and J 4 bases; nucleotides not matched to a gene: 5. Germline lookup yields CDR1 SNHLY and CDR2 FYNNEI.

V and J are TRBV5-4 and TRBJ2-3; 7 bases match TRBD2. Losses at the gene ends were 3 bases for V and 6 bases for J; bases not matched to a gene: 7. The CDR3 has 14 residues. Germline values: CDR1 SGHNT, CDR2 YYREEE (reference sequence). The CDR3 bases are TGTGCCAGCAGCTCGGGGGGACTTGGGGATACGCAGTATTTT. Encoded protein: CASSSGGLGDTQYF.

The chain uses TRBV18 and TRBJ1-2; D is uncertain. The CDR3 has 13 amino acids. V lost 6 bases to trimming and J lost 2 bases, with 10 bases between them. CDR1 is KGHSH, CDR2 LQKENI, per germline. CDR3: CASSPDGNYGYTF. CDR3 DNA: TGTGCCAGCTCTCCAGACGGAAACTATGGCTACACCTTC.